The present T cell receptor beta chain was sequenced within a study of monozygotic twins with cystic fibrosis (TCRdb year 2021). Regarding the complete study: Barcoded libraries were prepared from 3 to 3.5 micrograms of fragmented DNA with roughly 16 PCR cycles. TCR beta repertoires were compared within and between 16 monozygotic twin pairs with cystic fibrosis so that genetic influence on V and J gene usage could be assessed. Made up mostly of children and adolescents, the cohort included ten female and six male twin pairs ranging in age from about 2.0 to 40 years, with a median of about 9.1 years. Twins were ranked among 970 or so cohort participants for weight-for-height and FEVPerc (FEV1 disease centile) at the day of blood sampling. Data for three of the twin pairs had been reported previously in another context.

TCR beta CDR3 regions were amplified by multiplex PCR with the immunoSEQ immune profiling system according to the manufacturer's instructions. An Illumina NextSeq system was used for sequencing. In the authors' own workflow: Sequence data were processed on the immunoSEQ Analyzer platform, and clonality was computed as the square root of Simpson's index of productive rearrangements. V and J usage similarity was measured by Jensen-Shannon distance, and CDR3 generation probabilities were computed with OLGA. The immuneACCESS database (August 2020) and VDJdb (December 2020) were searched for shared CDR3 sequences. Drawn from immuneACCESS, this table holds only the in-frame rearrangements with V and J called that TCRdb kept. Clones are partly lost; checked studies trace under half to an unresolved V gene and leave the rest unexplained. V and J calls and clone size are copied from that table; D and trimming were computed from the DNA. In all, the sample holds under 30,000 clones, and less than 95% of those were seen once. The biggest ten clones account for about 0.54% of the sample.

Points on this clone: The antigen it binds to is not known. Base quality data are lacking; no much larger clone is found one base away.

The germline V gene (reference sequence) sets CDR1 to SGHNT and CDR2 to YYREEE. Counted from cysteine to phenylalanine, this CDR3 has 15 amino acids. CDR3 DNA only is kept here, 45 bases in frame from base 1. The V and J ends are trimmed by 2 bases and 0 bases, leaving 11 bases between them. The twin pairs came from the European Cystic Fibrosis Twin and Sibling Study Cohort, which recruited patients from 150 to 200 CF clinics across 14 European countries. Zygosity and CFTR genotype were verified in-house, with zygosity tested by multiplex PCR of nine short tandem repeat loci. Each twin gave a peripheral blood sample, and clinical parameters were documented on that same day of blood sampling. Phenol/chloroform extraction was used to isolate genomic DNA from peripheral blood cells, and the DNA was then kept in TE buffer at 4 degrees C. What the work shows at the level of the full study, not this receptor alone: Sharing of nucleotide-identical clonotypes was significantly greater within monozygotic CF twin pairs than between unrelated CF individuals (P = 0.000026, Mann-Whitney). In 13 of 16 pairs, V gene usage most closely resembled the co-twin's, and the same held for J usage in 8 of 16 pairs, a pattern suggesting genetic constraints. Simpson clonality was generally low (median around 0.01), which suggests a naive-dominated repertoire, and clonality was higher in the most severely affected patients. No association turned up between shared CDR3 numbers and age, concordance or disease severity, and the cohort was small.

Here the chain combines TRBV5-4 and TRBJ1-1, and TRBD1 may be the D gene, going by 6 matching bases. The TCR sequence derives from a girl aged 2 to 9 with cystic fibrosis. Sequencing was performed on blood. The CDR3 here reads CASSFWGPLNTEAFF. Read as DNA, the sequence is TGTGCCAGCAGCTTTTGGGGGCCGCTGAACACTGAAGCTTTCTTT.